One sample yielded the 32 T cell receptor beta chains listed below, sequenced in a study of shared clonotypes between healthy human individuals. TCRdb keeps only in-frame clones here, not all; method: immunoSEQ multiplex PCR. This table has over a million clones, approximately 80% appearing once. Specimen: memory CD4+ T cells from PBMCs. Subset here: CD45RA-negative fraction. These receptors all stem from a man between 18 and 35 years old in good health. Some clones in this sample may be carry-over from other donors' samples.

The V and J genes are TRBV4-3 and TRBJ2-5; D not resolved. The ends were cut back, 0 bases at V and 6 bases at J, with 8 bases in the middle. This CDR3 region has 13 residues. Germline CDR1 and CDR2: LGHNA and YSLEER. CDR3 sequence (DNA): TGCGCCAGCAGCCAAGATCCCTCTAAGACCCAGTACTTC. It codes for CASSQDPSKTQYF.

The chain links TRBV5-4 to TRBJ2-3, with D unclear. The ends were cut back, 0 bases at V and 1 base at J, with 9 bases in the middle. From germline, CDR1 is SGHNT and CDR2 YYREEE (reference sequence). This CDR3 spans 15 amino acids. In DNA form, the CDR3 reads TGTGCCAGCAGCTTGGGCAGTCCTGGCACAGATACGCAGTATTTT. It is translated as CASSLGSPGTDTQYF.

This clone has a count of ten or more. The rearrangement joins TRBV28 to TRBJ1-2; possibly TRBD1 for D (5 bases). V lost 4 bases, J lost 8 bases, and 14 bases lay in between. Germline loops: CDR1 MDHEN, CDR2 SYDVKM. The CDR3 runs to 13 residues. DNA for the CDR3: TGTGCCAGCAGTTCCGGGGCCGGAAGGGGCTACACCTTC. Amino acids: CASSSGAGRGYTF.

The rearrangement uses TRBV5-1 and TRBJ2-2, with D unclear. Trimming took 3 bases from V and 4 from J, leaving 13 bases between them. The CDR3 consists of 15 residues. CDR1 SGHRS and CDR2 YFSETQ come from the germline V gene. CDR3 DNA sequence: TGCGCCAGCAGCTCCAGTCCAGCTACCACCGGGGAGCTGTTTTTT. This codes for CASSSSPATTGELFF.

This clone turned up a few times. The gene calls are TRBV30 and TRBJ1-1; D not certain. This CDR3 contains 12 residues. The germline V and J ends were trimmed by 3 bases and 5 bases, with 10 bases remaining between them. Germline V gene data show CDR1 as GTSNPN and CDR2 as SVGIG (reference sequence). CDR3 sequence reads: CAWSSRATEAFF. The CDR3, as DNA: TGTGCCTGGAGCTCAAGGGCAACTGAAGCTTTCTTT.

This chain connects TRBV6-1 to TRBJ1-5; a possible D gene is TRBD1 (5 bases). V was trimmed by 7 bases and J by 6 bases, leaving 16 bases between them. CDR3 length equals 14 residues. Germline values: CDR1 MNHNS, CDR2 SASEGT. CDR3 sequence: CASTYQIGGQPQHF. In nucleotides, the CDR3 is TGTGCCAGCACGTATCAGATCGGGGGTCAGCCCCAGCATTTT.

The chain has TRBV9 and TRBJ2-5; D possibly corresponds to TRBD2 (7 bases). The CDR3 length is 16 residues. Per the germline V gene, CDR1 is SGDLS and CDR2 is YYNGEE. Trimming pared 3 bases from V and 5 bases from J, leaving 20 bases between. Here the CDR3 reads CASSAQGGAPGETQYF. As DNA, the CDR3 is TGTGCCAGCAGCGCCCAAGGGGGGGCCCCAGGGGAGACCCAGTACTTC.

This chain connects TRBV28 to TRBJ1-1; D is undetermined. The germline CDR1 and CDR2 sequences are MDHEN and SYDVKM. The germline V and J ends were trimmed by 5 bases and 4 bases, with 8 bases remaining between them. This CDR3 contains 12 residues. The CDR3 DNA sequence: TGTGCCAGCAGTCCTGGGCGCACTGAAGCTTTCTTT. Translation gives CASSPGRTEAFF.

J is TRBJ1-2 and V is TRBV4-1; the D is unclear. The germline V and J ends were trimmed by 1 base and 5 bases, with 17 bases remaining between them. The germline V gene encodes CDR1 MGHRA and CDR2 YSYEKL. The CDR3 is 16 residues long. CDR3 amino acids: CASSQGRAVRSYGYTF. The CDR3 bases are TGCGCCAGCAGCCAAGGAAGGGCCGTCAGAAGTTATGGCTACACCTTC.

The V call is TRBV28, the J call TRBJ1-2, with D possibly TRBD1 on 5 matching bases. The CDR3 has 14 amino acids. Trimming shortened V by 3 bases and J by 7 bases, and 15 bases separated the two germline ends. Germline CDR1 reads MDHEN; CDR2 reads SYDVKM. CDR3 sequence reads: CASSFAGAVGGYTF. The CDR3 nucleotides read TGTGCCAGCAGTTTCGCCGGGGCTGTGGGTGGCTACACCTTC.

This chain links TRBV4-1 with TRBJ2-1; 7 nucleotides agree with TRBD1. Germline V CDR1 and CDR2: MGHRA, YSYEKL. This CDR3 is built from 18 residues. The V segment lost 2 bases and the J segment 5 bases; nucleotides outside the gene matches: 15. The CDR3 region has the DNA TGCGCCAGCAGCCAAACGGTAGTTAGGGGGCGCCGAGACAATGAGCAGTTCTTC. Translated: CASSQTVVRGRRDNEQFF.

V usage is TRBV6-6 and J usage is TRBJ2-7; perhaps TRBD1 as D (6 bases). The CDR3 loop spans 13 amino acids. Trimming removed 7 bases at V and 9 bases at J, with 19 bases between. Germline loops: CDR1 MNHNY, CDR2 SVGAGI (reference sequence). The CDR3 reads CASTYQEQGGQYF. The CDR3 DNA sequence: TGTGCCAGCACCTACCAAGAACAGGGTGGGCAGTACTTC.

The V gene is TRBV5-4, the J gene TRBJ1-3; D possibly corresponds to TRBD1 (6 bases). V was clipped by 5 bases and J by 3 bases, with 9 bases between them. The CDR3 spans 13 residues. Germline lookup yields CDR1 SGHNT and CDR2 YYREEE (reference sequence). CDR3: CASSPQGGNTIYF. In DNA form, the CDR3 reads TGTGCCAGCAGTCCACAGGGTGGAAACACCATATATTTT.

This chain uses TRBV6-1 with TRBJ2-2; no clear D gene. The CDR3 covers 13 residues. CDR1 and CDR2 from the germline V gene are MNHNS and SASEGT. CDR3 protein: CARLNSATGELFF. For the CDR3, the DNA is TGTGCACGGCTGAACTCTGCCACCGGGGAGCTGTTTTTT.

This sequence joins TRBV18 and TRBJ2-3, with 7 bases aligning to TRBD1. V gave up 3 bases and J gave up 1 base; unmatched junction bases: 7. This CDR3 spans 16 amino acids. Germline-derived CDR1 and CDR2 are KGHSH and LQKENI. The CDR3 protein is CASSPSQGMGTDTQYF. The CDR3 nucleotides read TGTGCCAGCTCACCGTCACAGGGGATGGGCACAGATACGCAGTATTTT. Based on the CDR3 plus reference TRBV18 and TRBJ2-3, the full variable domain is NAGVMQNPRHLVRRRGQEARLRCSPMKGHSHVYWYRQLPEEGLKFMVYLQKENIIDESGMPKERFSAEFPKEGPSILRIQQVVRGDSAAYFCASSPSQGMGTDTQYFGPGTRLTVL.

In DNA form, the CDR3 reads TGTGCCAGTCGGACAGGTGAAAATGAAAAACTGTTTTTT. This gives the protein CASRTGENEKLFF. The rearrangement links TRBV2 to TRBJ1-4, with TRBD1 matching over 7 bases. From germline, CDR1 is SNHLY and CDR2 FYNNEI. This CDR3 has 13 amino acids. V dropped 9 bases and J dropped 5; count of bases not matched to a gene: 6.

A single count supports this clone. The V gene is TRBV15, the J gene TRBJ2-3, with 7 bases that match TRBD1. Germline V lookup: CDR1 LNHNV, CDR2 YYDKDF (reference sequence). The trim removed 1 base at V and 0 bases at J, leaving 4 bases unmatched. CDR3 length: 16 amino acids. CDR3 in DNA: TGTGCCACCAGCAGAGGTAGGACAGGCAGCACAGATACGCAGTATTTT. Residues: CATSRGRTGSTDTQYF. The full variable domain, its missing parts supplied by reference TRBV15 and TRBJ2-3, is DAMVIQNPRYQVTQFGKPVTLSCSQTLNHNVMYWYQQKSSQAPKLLFHYYDKDFNNEADTPDNFQSRRPNTSFCFLDIRSPGLGDTAMYLCATSRGRTGSTDTQYFGPGTRLTVL.

The table lists this clone with a count of one. The chain carries TRBV18 and TRBJ1-2, with TRBD1 identical over 10 bases. The CDR3 has 16 amino acids. Germline CDR1 KGHSH, CDR2 LQKENI. The junction had 4 bases not matched to a gene; V was cut back by 3 bases and J by 0 bases. DNA for the CDR3: TGTGCCAGCTCACCGGGACAGGGGTCCTCTAACTATGGCTACACCTTC. It codes for CASSPGQGSSNYGYTF.

The chain recombines TRBV5-6 with TRBJ1-2, with TRBD1 matching over 9 bases. Germline V CDR1 and CDR2: SGHDT, YYEEEE. The CDR3 totals 17 residues. V dropped 4 bases and J dropped 3; count of bases not matched to a gene: 13. CDR3: CASSRGTGSGADYGYTF. DNA for the CDR3: TGTGCCAGCAGCAGGGGGACAGGGTCCGGAGCGGACTATGGCTACACCTTC.

CDR3 loop: CASSQRTSGGQYF. CDR3 nucleotide sequence: TGTGCCAGCAGCCAGAGGACTAGTGGAGGGCAGTACTTC. The chain joins TRBV6-1 to TRBJ2-7, with 7 bases fitting TRBD2. This CDR3 has 13 amino acids. Trimming took 6 bases from V and 9 from J; bases not matched to a gene: 11. The germline V gene has CDR1 MNHNS and CDR2 SASEGT.

The rearrangement links TRBV14 to TRBJ2-2; 8 bases are a match to TRBD1. With 6 bases clipped from V and 4 bases from J, the junction kept 7 bases outside the gene matches. The CDR3 is 15 amino acids. Germline V lookup: CDR1 SGHDN, CDR2 FVKESK. CDR3 region: CASRLSGGGTGELFF. Here the CDR3 DNA reads TGTGCCAGCAGGCTGTCAGGGGGCGGCACCGGGGAGCTGTTTTTT. Using reference TRBV14 and TRBJ2-2 for the parts outside the CDR3, the full variable domain is EAGVTQFPSHSVIEKGQTVTLRCDPISGHDNLYWYRRVMGKEIKFLLHFVKESKQDESGMPNNRFLAERTGGTYSTLKVQPAELEDSGVYFCASRLSGGGTGELFFGEGSRLTVL.

The V and J genes are TRBV5-6 and TRBJ2-2; 8 nucleotides match TRBD2. The CDR3 covers 16 residues. V lost 4 bases to trimming and J lost 7 bases; unmatched junction nucleotides: 12. Germline V lookup: CDR1 SGHDT, CDR2 YYEEEE. The CDR3 bases are TGTGCCAGCAGCGTAGCTTCGGGACTAGTTTTCGGGGAGCTGTTTTTT. This translates into CASSVASGLVFGELFF.

The chain recombines TRBV5-1 with TRBJ2-3, with a weak D call TRBD2 (5 bases). V was clipped by 6 bases and J by 4 bases, with 18 bases between them. Per germline, CDR1 SGHRS and CDR2 YFSETQ. CDR3 length equals 15 residues. Here the CDR3 reads CASNKAEAASDTQYF. CDR3 nucleotides: TGCGCCAGCAACAAAGCGGAAGCCGCTTCAGATACGCAGTATTTT.

Details on this clone: Mismatch with germline at one junction end may stem from a read error. J is TRBJ1-1 and V is TRBV15; D unclear. The length of the CDR3 is 15 residues. Germline CDR1 and CDR2: LNHNV and YYDKDF (reference sequence). CDR3 sequence: CAASTPYGMNTEAFF. The CDR3 region has the DNA TGTGCCGCCAGCACTCCGTATGGAATGAACACTGAAGCTTTCTTT.

This clone has a handful of counts. J is TRBJ2-3 and V is TRBV6-1; TRBD1 agrees at 11 bases. Germline loops: CDR1 MNHNS, CDR2 SASEGT. This CDR3 has 15 residues. After removal of 1 base from V and 4 bases from J, the junction contained 1 base not matched to a gene. The DNA for the CDR3 is TGTGCCAGCAGTGAAGGGACAGGGGGCGCAGATACGCAGTATTTT. Its translation: CASSEGTGGADTQYF.

As DNA, the CDR3 is TGCGCCAGCAGCGCTGCTGGGAGCGGGAGAGGGGAGACCCAGTACTTC. This codes for CASSAAGSGRGETQYF. The rearrangement joins TRBV5-1 to TRBJ2-5, with 8 bases aligning to TRBD2. The V and J ends lost 4 bases and 5 bases, in that order; junction bases with no gene match: 13. CDR3 size: 16 residues. Germline CDR1 is SGHRS and CDR2 is YFSETQ.

This clone was recorded once. The CDR3 is CASSDWQGGEAFF. The CDR3 DNA reads as TGTGCCAGCAGTGATTGGCAGGGGGGTGAAGCTTTCTTT. The V gene is TRBV6-1, the J gene TRBJ1-1, with 7 bases lining up with TRBD1. Germline V gives CDR1 MNHNS, CDR2 SASEGT. J lost 7 bases, V lost 3 bases, and 5 bases had no gene match. This CDR3 region has 13 residues.

V gene TRBV28 combines with J gene TRBJ1-5; D may be TRBD1 (6 bases). Trimming removed 8 bases at V and 0 bases at J, with 14 bases between. The germline gives CDR1 MDHEN, CDR2 SYDVKM. CDR3 length: 15 amino acids. This CDR3 reads CASRGATISNQPQHF. The CDR3, as DNA: TGTGCCAGCCGGGGGGCAACTATTAGCAATCAGCCCCAGCATTTT. Together with reference TRBV28 and TRBJ1-5, the CDR3 gives the full variable domain: DVKVTQSSRYLVKRTGEKVFLECVQDMDHENMFWYRQDPGLGLRLIYFSYDVKMKEKGDIPEGYSVSREKKERFSLILESASTNQTSMYLCASRGATISNQPQHFGDGTRLSIL.

This clone has only a few counts. The chain couples TRBV2 to TRBJ2-7, with TRBD1 identical over 9 bases. This CDR3 has 15 residues. V shed 5 bases and J 6 bases; nucleotides not matched to a gene: 11. The germline CDR1 and CDR2 sequences are SNHLY and FYNNEI. This CDR3 is CASSFVQGARSEQYF. For the CDR3, the DNA is TGTGCCAGCAGTTTCGTACAGGGGGCGCGTTCCGAGCAGTACTTC.

V usage is TRBV10-3 and J usage is TRBJ1-2; the match to TRBD1 covers 9 bases. Per the germline V gene, CDR1 is ENHRY and CDR2 is SYGVKD. After removal of 4 bases from V and 4 bases from J, the junction contained 7 bases not matched to a gene. The CDR3 covers 15 residues. CDR3 loop: CAISGGQGRSYGYTF. The DNA for the CDR3 is TGTGCCATCAGTGGGGGACAGGGTAGGAGCTATGGCTACACCTTC.

V and J are TRBV11-2 and TRBJ2-3, with 9 bases that match TRBD1. Losses at the gene ends were 4 bases for V and 14 bases for J; bases not matched to a gene: 10. Germline V lookup: CDR1 SGHAT, CDR2 FQNNGV. CDR3 length: 13 residues. CDR3: CASSSLESDRGYF. The CDR3 DNA sequence: TGTGCCAGCAGCTCCCTGGAGTCGGACAGGGGGTATTTT. Full variable domain (rest looked up from reference TRBV11-2 and TRBJ2-3): EAGVAQSPRYKIIEKRQSVAFWCNPISGHATLYWYQQILGQGPKLLIQFQNNGVVDDSQLPKDRFSAERLKGVDSTLKIQPAKLEDSAVYLCASSSLESDRGYFGPGTRLTVL.

This chain links TRBV7-2 with TRBJ2-3; weak D call: TRBD2 (5 bases). Trimming took off 4 bases at V and 0 bases at J, with 8 bases between the two ends. The V gene's germline CDR1 is SGHTA and CDR2 FQGNSA. The CDR3 length is 14 residues. The CDR3 reads CASSSPGSTDTQYF. DNA of the CDR3: TGTGCCAGCAGCTCTCCGGGAAGCACAGATACGCAGTATTTT.